This TCR beta chain was captured by sequencing in a study of molecular identifiers for immune sequencing clone quantification. General study points: Jurkat TCR RNA from one cell was spiked into one million naive cells, and it was reportedly detectable there. Naive cells had under 1% of molecules in clones above 20 RNA copies, effectors over 99%.

The naive CD8 libraries originated from between 20,000 and 1,000,000 sorted cells and drew on 10%, 30% or 50% RNA. This CDR3 has 13 residues. Trimming shortened V by 3 bases and J by 6 bases, and 9 bases separated the two germline ends. The germline V gene has CDR1 MDHEN and CDR2 SYDVKM. Listed TCR primers, together with previously described methods, were used for the bulk TCR libraries. Via MiXCR, TCRdb re-called the PCR reads, giving one row per CDR3 protein. The table shows approximately 670,000 distinct CDR3 sequences, with just under 20% occurring only once. As to this clonotype: The antigen is not known.

This chain connects TRBV28 to TRBJ2-1; D gene ambiguous. The sample consisted of naive CD8+ T cells from blood, with Jurkat cell RNA spiked in. Subset indicated: FACS-sorted CD8+CD4-CCR7+CD45RA+ naive T cells. The clonotype was recovered from a human donor in good health. Some libraries in this study had Jurkat cell RNA spiked in. This chain's CDR3 is CASSLSHLNEQFF. The DNA for the CDR3 is TGTGCCAGCAGTTTGTCCCACCTCAATGAGCAGTTCTTC.